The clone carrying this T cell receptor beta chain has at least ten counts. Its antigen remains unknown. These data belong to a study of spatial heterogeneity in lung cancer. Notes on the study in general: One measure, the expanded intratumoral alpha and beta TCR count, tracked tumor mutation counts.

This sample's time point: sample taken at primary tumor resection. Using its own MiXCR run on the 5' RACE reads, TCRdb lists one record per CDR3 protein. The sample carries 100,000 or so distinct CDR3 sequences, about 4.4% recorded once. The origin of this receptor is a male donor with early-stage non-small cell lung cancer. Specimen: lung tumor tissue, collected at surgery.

The CDR3 DNA follows: TGTGCCAGCGGTTGGGGGGGCAATCAGCCCCAGCATTTT. This gives the protein CASGWGGNQPQHF. The V gene is TRBV28, the J gene TRBJ1-5, with D perhaps TRBD1 (5 bases). This CDR3 is built from 13 residues. The germline CDR1 and CDR2 sequences are MDHEN and SYDVKM. The ends were cut back, 8 bases at V and 2 bases at J, with 10 bases in the middle.